Below are 19 T cell receptor beta chains sequenced from a single sample in a study of OX40 agonist ivuxolimab in advanced cancers. Generated by immunoSEQ multiplex PCR, the TCRdb table keeps only in-frame clones and is missing some. The sample lists roughly 30,000 clones, about 90% occurring once. Source: CD4+ or CD8+ T cells sorted from blood, taken in a trial of the OX40 agonist ivuxolimab. The receptors shown here come from an adult with an advanced solid tumor such as melanoma, head and neck, liver or kidney cancer.

The chain employs TRBV6-5 and TRBJ2-2, with unresolved D. Germline V lookup: CDR1 MNHEY, CDR2 SVGAGI. The CDR3 length is 13 residues. V lost 2 bases and J 3 bases, leaving 4 bases between the germline ends. CDR3 bases: TGTGCCAGCAGTTACGGGCACACCGGGGAGCTGTTTTTT. Encoded protein: CASSYGHTGELFF.

This CDR3 is CASSLVAGANTGELFF. The CDR3 coding sequence is TGTGCCAGCAGCTTAGTAGCGGGGGCGAACACCGGGGAGCTGTTTTTT. This sequence joins TRBV11-2 and TRBJ2-2; 9 nucleotides line up with TRBD2. The CDR3 covers 16 residues. J was trimmed by 0 bases and V by 1 base; bases with no gene match: 0. Per the germline V gene, CDR1 is SGHAT and CDR2 is FQNNGV.

Note on this clone: At the DNA level, this CDR3 is encoded by other sequences in the same sample as well. The genes are TRBV5-4 and TRBJ2-7, with D tentatively TRBD1 (6 bases). This CDR3 comprises 13 residues. Germline V gene lookup returns CDR1 SGHNT and CDR2 YYREEE (reference sequence). Deletions cut 3 bases from V and 3 bases from J, with 10 bases between. The CDR3 loop is CASSSRTDYEQYF. As DNA, the CDR3 is TGTGCCAGCAGCTCCCGGACAGACTACGAGCAGTACTTC.

The rearrangement links TRBV6-5 to TRBJ2-3; 7 bases match TRBD2. Germline values: CDR1 MNHEY, CDR2 SVGAGI. The CDR3 runs to 16 residues. V gave up 3 bases and J gave up 5 bases; unmatched junction bases: 11. Written as DNA, the CDR3 is TGTGCCAGCAGTTATGGGGGGACTACTTATGGAGATACGCAGTATTTT. Its translation is CASSYGGTTYGDTQYF.

V gene TRBV5-4 combines with J gene TRBJ2-7; D remains ambiguous. Germline V gene lookup returns CDR1 SGHNT and CDR2 YYREEE (reference sequence). This CDR3 has 13 amino acids. The germline V and J ends were trimmed by 0 bases and 3 bases, with 7 bases remaining between them. The CDR3 DNA is TGTGCCAGCAGCTTGGCTCCGGGCTACGAGCAGTACTTC. Protein product: CASSLAPGYEQYF.

This clone was seen a few times. The chain employs TRBV4-1 and TRBJ2-7; 7 bases agree with TRBD1. Germline V CDR1 and CDR2: MGHRA, YSYEKL. V lost 0 bases and J lost 3; bases outside the gene matches: 5. This CDR3 contains 15 residues. CDR3 sequence reads: CASSQEGTVGYEQYF. CDR3 bases: TGCGCCAGCAGCCAAGAAGGGACAGTTGGCTACGAGCAGTACTTC.

This clone was detected only once. One end of the junction does not line up with germline, which may come from a read error. The gene calls are TRBV7-9 and TRBJ2-7; no reliable D call. This CDR3 is built from 13 residues. The V gene's germline CDR1 is SEHNR and CDR2 FQNEAQ (reference sequence). The CDR3 protein is CASSQVPGYEQYF. The CDR3 nucleotides read TGCGCCAGCAGCCAAGTCCCCGGCTACGAGCAGTACTTC.

The chain uses TRBV9 and TRBJ2-1, with 9 positions matching TRBD1. The junction had 9 bases not matched to a gene; V was cut back by 1 base and J by 1 base. The CDR3 sequence is 18 residues long. Germline V gene sequence: CDR1 SGDLS, CDR2 YYNGEE. CDR3 in DNA: TGTGCCAGCAGCGTACCAATTACAGGGGGCGCATCCTACAATGAGCAGTTCTTC. It specifies CASSVPITGGASYNEQFF.

This clone was detected only once. In nucleotides, the CDR3 is TGTGCCAGTAGTCCTTGGGGACAGGGCCACGCTACGCAGTATTTT. This encodes CASSPWGQGHATQYF. The chain links TRBV19 to TRBJ2-3, with TRBD1 identical over 9 bases. J was trimmed by 8 bases and V by 5 bases; bases with no gene match: 11. This CDR3 has 15 amino acids. Germline V gives CDR1 LNHDA, CDR2 SQIVND (reference sequence).

This chain connects TRBV11-2 to TRBJ2-7; D is uncertain. The CDR3 covers 15 residues. Deletions cut 4 bases from V and 1 base from J, with 14 bases between. The germline CDR1 and CDR2 sequences are SGHAT and FQNNGV. DNA for the CDR3: TGTGCCAGCAGCTCTGTCGTCTATCCTTCCTACGAGCAGTACTTC. Its protein product is CASSSVVYPSYEQYF.

In DNA, the CDR3 is TGTGCCAGCAGCAAAGCGGGAGAAAGTGGAGGCACCGGGGAGCTGTTTTTT. Its protein is CASSKAGESGGTGELFF. The chain joins TRBV21-1 to TRBJ2-2; the D call TRBD2 from the table was never checked on the DNA. TRBV21-1 is recorded as a pseudogene. The CDR3 runs to 17 residues.

The V and J genes are TRBV2 and TRBJ2-2; a weak D match, TRBD2 (6 bases). This CDR3 spans 16 amino acids. Trimming removed 0 bases from V and 4 bases from J, with 12 bases in between. Germline V gene sequence: CDR1 SNHLY, CDR2 FYNNEI. CDR3 in DNA: TGTGCCAGCAGTGAAGCCGGAGGGCCTAGCACCGGGGAGCTGTTTTTT. This encodes CASSEAGGPSTGELFF.

The chain has TRBV27 and TRBJ1-5; D is unresolved. V shed 5 bases and J shed 0 bases, with 8 bases lying between them. The CDR3 is 14 residues long. Per the germline V gene, CDR1 is MNHEY and CDR2 is SMNVEV (reference sequence). In DNA form, the CDR3 reads TGTGCCAGCAGTAAAGACGGTAGCAATCAGCCCCAGCATTTT. Residues: CASSKDGSNQPQHF.

This clone was recorded a few times. V and J are TRBV9 and TRBJ2-5, with TRBD2 matching over 7 bases. In germline, CDR1 is SGDLS, CDR2 YYNGEE. J gave up 2 bases and V 3 bases, and 7 bases lay outside the gene matches. The CDR3 covers 15 residues. In DNA, the CDR3 is TGTGCCAGCAGCGGGGCTAGCGGCGTGCAAGAGACCCAGTACTTC. Translation: CASSGASGVQETQYF.

The sample holds a few counts of this clone. The chain combines TRBV5-4 with TRBJ2-1; D tentatively reads TRBD1 or TRBD2 (6 bases each). The length of the CDR3 is 13 residues. Germline CDR1 reads SGHNT; CDR2 reads YYREEE (reference sequence). V was pared by 1 base and J by 6 bases, with 8 bases between. In nucleotides, the CDR3 is TGTGCCAGCAGCTTGAGGGGGGCCAATGAGCAGTTCTTC. It translates to CASSLRGANEQFF.

This clone was counted only a few times. The rearrangement links TRBV25-1 to TRBJ2-1; TRBD2 matches 10 bases. Germline V gives CDR1 MGHDK, CDR2 SYGVNS. V was pared by 4 bases and J by 3 bases, with 6 bases of the junction left unmatched. This CDR3 has 16 amino acids. CDR3 sequence: CASSAFTSGDYNEQFF. The CDR3 nucleotides read TGTGCCAGCAGTGCATTTACTAGCGGGGACTACAATGAGCAGTTCTTC.

This chain connects TRBV4-2 to TRBJ1-2, with 7 nucleotides matching TRBD1. J lost 4 bases, V lost 4 bases, and 9 bases had no gene match. In germline, CDR1 is LGHNA, CDR2 YNFKEQ. This CDR3 spans 15 amino acids. In DNA form, the CDR3 reads TGTGCCAGCAGCCCACGTTCAGGGGGGACCTATGGCTACACCTTC. Its translation is CASSPRSGGTYGYTF.

This chain links TRBV7-9 with TRBJ2-2; tentatively, D is TRBD2 (5 bases). Germline assignment: CDR1 SEHNR and CDR2 FQNEAQ (reference sequence). The CDR3 contains 13 residues. Trimming removed 2 bases from V and 6 bases from J, with 7 bases in between. CDR3 in amino acids: CASSLRGSGELFF. CDR3 nucleotides: TGTGCCAGCAGCTTACGGGGTTCCGGGGAGCTGTTTTTT.

This clone showed up just once. The chain is built from TRBV21-1 and TRBJ1-2; the DNA was not used to check the table's D call, TRBD1. TRBV21-1 has pseudogene status. The CDR3 spans 14 residues. CDR3: CASSVQGEDYGYTF. The CDR3 bases are TGTGCCAGCAGTGTTCAGGGCGAAGACTATGGCTACACCTTC.